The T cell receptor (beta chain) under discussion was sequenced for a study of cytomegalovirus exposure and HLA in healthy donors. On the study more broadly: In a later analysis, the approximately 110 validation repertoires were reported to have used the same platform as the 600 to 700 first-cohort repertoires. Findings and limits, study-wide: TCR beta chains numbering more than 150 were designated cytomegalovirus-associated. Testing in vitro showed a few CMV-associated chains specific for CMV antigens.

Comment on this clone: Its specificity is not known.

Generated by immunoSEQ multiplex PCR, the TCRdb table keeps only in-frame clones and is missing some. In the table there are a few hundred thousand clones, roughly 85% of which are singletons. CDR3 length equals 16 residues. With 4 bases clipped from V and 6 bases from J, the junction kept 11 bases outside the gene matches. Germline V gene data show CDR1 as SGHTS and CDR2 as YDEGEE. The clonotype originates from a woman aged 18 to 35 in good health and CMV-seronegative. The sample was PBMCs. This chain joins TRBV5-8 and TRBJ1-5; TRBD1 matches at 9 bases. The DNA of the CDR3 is TGTGCCAGCAGCGGGCGGGGGACAGGGACCCTTCAGCCCCAGCATTTT. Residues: CASSGRGTGTLQPQHF.